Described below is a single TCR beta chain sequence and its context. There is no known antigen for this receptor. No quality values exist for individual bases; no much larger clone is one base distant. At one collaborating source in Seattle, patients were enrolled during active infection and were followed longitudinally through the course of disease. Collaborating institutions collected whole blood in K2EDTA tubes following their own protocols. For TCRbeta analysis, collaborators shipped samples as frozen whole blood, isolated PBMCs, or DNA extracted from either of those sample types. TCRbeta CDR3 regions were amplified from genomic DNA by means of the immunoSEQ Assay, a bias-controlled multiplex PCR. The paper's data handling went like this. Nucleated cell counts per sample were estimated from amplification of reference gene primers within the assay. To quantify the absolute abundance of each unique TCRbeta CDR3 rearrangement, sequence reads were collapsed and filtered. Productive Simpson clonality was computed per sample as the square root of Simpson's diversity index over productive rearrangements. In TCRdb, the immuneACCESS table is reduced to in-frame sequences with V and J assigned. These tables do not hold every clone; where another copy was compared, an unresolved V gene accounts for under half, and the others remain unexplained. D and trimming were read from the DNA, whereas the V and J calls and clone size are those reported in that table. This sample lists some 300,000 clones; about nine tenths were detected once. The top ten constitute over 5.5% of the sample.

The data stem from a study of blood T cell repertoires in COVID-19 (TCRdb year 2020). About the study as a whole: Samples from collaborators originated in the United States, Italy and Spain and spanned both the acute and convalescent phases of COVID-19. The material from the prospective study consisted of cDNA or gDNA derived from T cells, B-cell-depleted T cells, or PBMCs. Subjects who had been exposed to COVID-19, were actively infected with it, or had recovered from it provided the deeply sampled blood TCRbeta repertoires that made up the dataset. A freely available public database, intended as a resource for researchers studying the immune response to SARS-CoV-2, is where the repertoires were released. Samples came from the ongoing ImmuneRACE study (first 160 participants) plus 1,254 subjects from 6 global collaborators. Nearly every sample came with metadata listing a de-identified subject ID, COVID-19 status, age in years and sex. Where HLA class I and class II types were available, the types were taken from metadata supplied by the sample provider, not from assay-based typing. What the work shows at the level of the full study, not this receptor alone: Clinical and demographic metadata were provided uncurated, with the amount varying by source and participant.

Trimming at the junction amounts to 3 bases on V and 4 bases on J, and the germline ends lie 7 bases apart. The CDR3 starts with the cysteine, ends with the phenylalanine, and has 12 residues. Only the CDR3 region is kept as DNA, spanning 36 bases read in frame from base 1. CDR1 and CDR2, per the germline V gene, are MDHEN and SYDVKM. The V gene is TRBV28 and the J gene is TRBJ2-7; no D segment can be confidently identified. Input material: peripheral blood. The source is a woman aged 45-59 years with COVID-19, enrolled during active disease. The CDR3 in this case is CASSFSSYEQYF. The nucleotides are TGTGCCAGCAGTTTTTCCTCTTACGAGCAGTACTTC. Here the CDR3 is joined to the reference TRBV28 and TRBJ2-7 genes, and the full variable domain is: DVKVTQSSRYLVKRTGEKVFLECVQDMDHENMFWYRQDPGLGLRLIYFSYDVKMKEKGDIPEGYSVSREKKERFSLILESASTNQTSMYLCASSFSSYEQYFGPGTRLTVT.